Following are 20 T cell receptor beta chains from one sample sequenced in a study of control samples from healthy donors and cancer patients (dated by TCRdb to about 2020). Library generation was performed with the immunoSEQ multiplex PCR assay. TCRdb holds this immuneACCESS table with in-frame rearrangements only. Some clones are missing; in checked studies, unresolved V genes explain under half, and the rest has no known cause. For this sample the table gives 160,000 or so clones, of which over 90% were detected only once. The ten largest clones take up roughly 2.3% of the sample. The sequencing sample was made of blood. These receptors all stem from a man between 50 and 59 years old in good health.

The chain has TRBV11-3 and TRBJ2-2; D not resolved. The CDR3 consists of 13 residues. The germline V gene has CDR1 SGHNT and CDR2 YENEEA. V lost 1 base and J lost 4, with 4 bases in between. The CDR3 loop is CASSLAGTGELFF. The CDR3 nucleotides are TGTGCCAGCAGCTTAGCGGGCACCGGGGAGCTGTTTTTT.

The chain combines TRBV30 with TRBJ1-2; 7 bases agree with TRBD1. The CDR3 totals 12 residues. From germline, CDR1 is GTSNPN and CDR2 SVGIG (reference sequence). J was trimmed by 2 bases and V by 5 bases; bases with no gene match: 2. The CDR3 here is CAWGGQNYGYTF. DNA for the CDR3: TGTGCCTGGGGGGGACAGAACTATGGCTACACCTTC.

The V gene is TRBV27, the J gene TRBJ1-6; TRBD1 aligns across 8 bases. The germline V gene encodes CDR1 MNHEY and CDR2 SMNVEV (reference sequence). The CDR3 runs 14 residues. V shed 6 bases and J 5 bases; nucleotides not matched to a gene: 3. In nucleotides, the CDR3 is TGTGCCAGCAGGCCGGGACAGGATAATTCACCCCTCCACTTT. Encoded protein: CASRPGQDNSPLHF.

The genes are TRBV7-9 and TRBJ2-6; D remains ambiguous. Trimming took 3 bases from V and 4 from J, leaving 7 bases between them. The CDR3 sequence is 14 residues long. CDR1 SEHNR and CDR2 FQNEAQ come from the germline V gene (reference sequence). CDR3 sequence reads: CASSFASGANVLTF. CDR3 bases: TGTGCCAGCAGCTTTGCTTCCGGGGCCAACGTCCTGACTTTC.

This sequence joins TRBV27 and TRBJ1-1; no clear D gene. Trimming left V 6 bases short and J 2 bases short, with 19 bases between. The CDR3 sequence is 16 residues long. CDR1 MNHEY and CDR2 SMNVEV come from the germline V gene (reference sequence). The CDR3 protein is CASRVTGERTNTEAFF. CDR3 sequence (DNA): TGTGCCAGCAGAGTCACGGGAGAGAGAACTAACACTGAAGCTTTCTTT.

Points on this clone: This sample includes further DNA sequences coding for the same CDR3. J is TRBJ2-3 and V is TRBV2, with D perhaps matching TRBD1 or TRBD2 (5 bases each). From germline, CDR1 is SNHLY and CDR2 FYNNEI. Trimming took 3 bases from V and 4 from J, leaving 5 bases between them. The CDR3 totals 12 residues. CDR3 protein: CASSEGADTQYF. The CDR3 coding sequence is TGTGCCAGCAGTGAGGGGGCAGATACGCAGTATTTT.

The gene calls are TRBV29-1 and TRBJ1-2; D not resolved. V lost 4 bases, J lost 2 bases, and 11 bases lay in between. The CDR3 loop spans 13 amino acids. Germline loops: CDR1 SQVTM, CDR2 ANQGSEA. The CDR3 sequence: CSVASLGNYGYTF. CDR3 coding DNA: TGCAGCGTTGCATCCCTGGGAAACTATGGCTACACCTTC.

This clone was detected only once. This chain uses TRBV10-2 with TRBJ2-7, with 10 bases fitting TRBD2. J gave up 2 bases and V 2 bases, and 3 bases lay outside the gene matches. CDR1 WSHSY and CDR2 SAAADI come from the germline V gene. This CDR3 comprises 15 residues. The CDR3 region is CASSERGLATYEQYF. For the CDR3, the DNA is TGCGCCAGCAGTGAGAGGGGACTAGCGACCTACGAGCAGTACTTC.

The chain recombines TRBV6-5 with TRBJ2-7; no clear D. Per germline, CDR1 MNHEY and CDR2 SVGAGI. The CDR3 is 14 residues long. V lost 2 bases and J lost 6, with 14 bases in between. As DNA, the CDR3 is TGTGCCAGCAGTTACCGATGGCGAGCTAGCGAGCAGTACTTC. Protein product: CASSYRWRASEQYF.

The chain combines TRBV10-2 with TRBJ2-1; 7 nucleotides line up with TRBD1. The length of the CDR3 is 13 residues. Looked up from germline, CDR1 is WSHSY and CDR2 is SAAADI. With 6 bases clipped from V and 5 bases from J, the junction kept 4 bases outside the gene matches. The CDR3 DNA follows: TGCGCCAGCAGGGGACAGTTGAACAATGAGCAGTTCTTC. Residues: CASRGQLNNEQFF.

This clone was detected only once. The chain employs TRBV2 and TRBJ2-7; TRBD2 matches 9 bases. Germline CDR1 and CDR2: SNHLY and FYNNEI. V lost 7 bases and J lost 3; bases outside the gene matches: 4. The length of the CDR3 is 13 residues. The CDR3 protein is CASKREDLYEQYF. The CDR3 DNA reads TGTGCCAGCAAGCGGGAGGACCTCTACGAGCAGTACTTC.

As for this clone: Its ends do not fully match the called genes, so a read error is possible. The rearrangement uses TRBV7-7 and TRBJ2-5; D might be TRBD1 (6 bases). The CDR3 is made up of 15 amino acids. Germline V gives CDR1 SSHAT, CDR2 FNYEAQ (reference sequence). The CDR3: CASSLDGRGQETQYF. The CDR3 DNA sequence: TGTGCTAGCAGCTTAGACGGCAGGGGCCAAGAGACCCAGTACTTC.

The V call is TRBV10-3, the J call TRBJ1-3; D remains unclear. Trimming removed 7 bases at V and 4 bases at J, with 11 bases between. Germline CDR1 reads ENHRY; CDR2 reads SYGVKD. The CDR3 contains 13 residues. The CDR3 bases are TGTGCCATCACAGCCGACGGGGGAAACACCATATATTTT. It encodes CAITADGGNTIYF.

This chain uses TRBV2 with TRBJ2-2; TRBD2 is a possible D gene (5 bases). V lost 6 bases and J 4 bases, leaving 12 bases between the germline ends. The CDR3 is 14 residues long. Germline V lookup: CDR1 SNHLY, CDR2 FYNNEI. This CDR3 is CASRGDRITGELFF. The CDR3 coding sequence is TGTGCCAGCAGGGGAGATAGAATCACCGGGGAGCTGTTTTTT.

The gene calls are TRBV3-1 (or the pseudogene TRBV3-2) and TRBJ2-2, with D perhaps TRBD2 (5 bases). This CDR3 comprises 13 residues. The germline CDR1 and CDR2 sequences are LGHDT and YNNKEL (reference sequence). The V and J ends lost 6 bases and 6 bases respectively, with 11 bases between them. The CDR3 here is CASSKTRAGELFF. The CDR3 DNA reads TGTGCCAGCAGTAAAACTAGGGCCGGGGAGCTGTTTTTT.

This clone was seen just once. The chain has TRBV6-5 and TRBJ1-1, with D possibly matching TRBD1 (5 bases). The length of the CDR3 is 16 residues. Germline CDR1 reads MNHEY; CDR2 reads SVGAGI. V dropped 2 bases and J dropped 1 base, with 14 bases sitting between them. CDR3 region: CASSYGAYIENTEAFF. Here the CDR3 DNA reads TGTGCCAGCAGTTACGGGGCGTACATCGAGAACACTGAAGCTTTCTTT.

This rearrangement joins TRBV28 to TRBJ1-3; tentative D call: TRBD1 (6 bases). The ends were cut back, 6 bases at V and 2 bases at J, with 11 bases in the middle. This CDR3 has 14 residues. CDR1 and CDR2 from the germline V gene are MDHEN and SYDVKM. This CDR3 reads CASSPGQTGNTIYF. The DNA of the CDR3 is TGTGCCAGCAGCCCCGGACAGACTGGAAACACCATATATTTT.

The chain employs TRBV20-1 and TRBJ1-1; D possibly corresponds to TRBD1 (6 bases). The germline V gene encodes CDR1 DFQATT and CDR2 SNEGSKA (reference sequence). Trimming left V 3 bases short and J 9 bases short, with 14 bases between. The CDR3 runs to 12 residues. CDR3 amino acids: CSASGGGGQAFF. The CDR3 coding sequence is TGCAGTGCTAGTGGGGGAGGGGGGCAAGCTTTCTTT.

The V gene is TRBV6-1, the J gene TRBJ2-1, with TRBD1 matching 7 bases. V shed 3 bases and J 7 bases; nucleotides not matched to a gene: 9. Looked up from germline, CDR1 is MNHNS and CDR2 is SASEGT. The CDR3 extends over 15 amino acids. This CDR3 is CASSEKGARRNEQFF. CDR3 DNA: TGTGCCAGCAGTGAGAAGGGGGCGCGAAGGAATGAGCAGTTCTTC.

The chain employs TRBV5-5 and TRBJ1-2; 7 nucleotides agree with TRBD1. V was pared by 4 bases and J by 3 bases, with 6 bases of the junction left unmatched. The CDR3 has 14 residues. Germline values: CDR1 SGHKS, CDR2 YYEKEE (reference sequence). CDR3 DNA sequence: TGTGCCAGCAGCATAGGGCAGGGGGACTATGGCTACACCTTC. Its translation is CASSIGQGDYGYTF. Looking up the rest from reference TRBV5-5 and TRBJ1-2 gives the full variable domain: DAGVTQSPTHLIKTRGQQVTLRCSPISGHKSVSWYQQVLGQGPQFIFQYYEKEERGRGNFPDRFSARQFPNYSSELNVNALLLGDSALYLCASSIGQGDYGYTFGSGTRLTVV.